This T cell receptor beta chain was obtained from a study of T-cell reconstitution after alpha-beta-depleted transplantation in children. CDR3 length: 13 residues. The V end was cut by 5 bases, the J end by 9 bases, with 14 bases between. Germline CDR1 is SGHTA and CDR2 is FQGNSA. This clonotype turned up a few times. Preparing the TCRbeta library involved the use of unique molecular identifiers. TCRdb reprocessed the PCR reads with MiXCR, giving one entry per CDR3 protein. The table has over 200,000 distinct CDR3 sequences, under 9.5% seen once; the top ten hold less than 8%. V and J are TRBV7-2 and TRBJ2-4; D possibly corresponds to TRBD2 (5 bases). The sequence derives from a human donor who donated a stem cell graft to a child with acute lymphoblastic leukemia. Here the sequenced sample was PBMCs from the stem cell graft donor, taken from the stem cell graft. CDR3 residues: CASSLGSRSIQYF. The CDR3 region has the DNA TGTGCCAGCAGCCTGGGGAGCCGCTCCATTCAGTACTTC.